This T cell receptor (beta chain) is drawn from a study of blood T cell repertoires in COVID-19. Study at large: Sample material is recorded as cDNA or gDNA derived from T cells, B-cell-depleted T cells, or PBMCs.

With 6 bases clipped from V and 5 bases from J, the junction kept 9 bases outside the gene matches. The germline V gene encodes CDR1 MNHEY and CDR2 SMNVEV (reference sequence). CDR3 length: 14 residues. In the study's own analysis: From reference gene primer amplification, estimates of nucleated cell counts were derived. Clones were read by immunoSEQ multiplex PCR, and TCRdb kept only the in-frame ones, dropping some. V and J calls plus clone size are reproduced from that table; the DNA served to infer D and trimming. The data hold 200,000 to 250,000 clones, with roughly four fifths observed a single time. Recovery among Cohort 3 donors was established by two negative PCRs, clearance, or symptom resolution.

Source material: PBMCs or T cells enriched from blood (not recorded which). The chain carries TRBV27 and TRBJ1-1; TRBD1 matches at 7 bases. The sequence was obtained from a man aged 40-49 years who had recovered from COVID-19. The CDR3, as DNA: TGTGCCAGCAGGGCCAACAGGGGTGGGACTGAAGCTTTCTTT. Translation gives CASRANRGGTEAFF.